This TCR beta chain was recovered during a study of blood T cell repertoires in COVID-19. In the study overall: The United States, Italy and Spain provided the acute and convalescent COVID-19 samples.

This CDR3 spans 17 amino acids. V was clipped by 0 bases and J by 6 bases; unmatched bases: 9. In germline, CDR1 is LGHNA, CDR2 YNFKEQ. Original processing methods: Counts of nucleated cells, estimated from reference gene primer amplification, were obtained. Clones were sequenced by immunoSEQ multiplex PCR, and TCRdb holds only the in-frame ones, with some missing. The V and J calls and clone size were taken over from that table, and D and trimming were inferred from the DNA. The table lists some 160,000 clones, over 70% of them singletons. This rearrangement joins TRBV4-2 to TRBJ2-4, with 9 nucleotides matching TRBD2. The receptor was derived from a woman aged 55 to 70 who had recovered from COVID-19. The sequenced material came from PBMCs or T cells enriched from blood (not recorded which). This CDR3 reads CASSQESEAGGLNIQYF. The CDR3 region has the DNA TGTGCCAGCAGCCAAGAATCGGAGGCGGGGGGGCTAAACATTCAGTACTTC.